The sequence of this TCR beta chain was determined in a study of T cell responses to AZD1222 COVID-19 vaccine. Study findings and constraints: Clonal diversity was possibly underestimated; the donors were predominantly white British and more often female. Reportedly, close to half of spike-specific TCRs are directed against unmutated variant regions.

Here immunoSEQ multiplex PCR was the method, and the copy in TCRdb shows in-frame clones only, minus some. The sample lists around 140,000 clones, 65% to 90% seen once, with around 7.9% in the top ten. CDR1 SGHTA and CDR2 FQGTGA come from the germline V gene. The length of the CDR3 is 13 residues. Germline trimming cut 8 bases from V and 4 bases from J; bases unmatched to any gene: 5. This clone has a handful of counts. Its specificity is unknown. This sample comprised peripheral blood, obtained 28 days after the second dose of the MenACWY control vaccine. This rearrangement joins TRBV7-3 to TRBJ1-2, with 9 bases that match TRBD1. The receptor was isolated from an adult who received the MenACWY meningococcal vaccine as a control. CDR3 sequence: CASATDRGYGYTF. The CDR3 region has the DNA TGTGCCAGCGCTACGGACAGGGGCTATGGCTACACCTTC.